The clone carrying this T cell receptor beta chain was picked up many times. Its antigen is unidentified. Diagnostic assessment was based on clinical symptoms, serum thyroxine and TRAb, thyroid ultrasound and orbital computed tomography. The source of the sample is a study of T cells in Graves' hyperthyroidism and ophthalmopathy. Looking at the study overall: Peripheral blood specimens were obtained at initial diagnosis, prior to any treatment.

Study-level findings and limits: Among clonotypes expanded in thyroid above 0.001, most were also found in blood.

Amplification of TCR beta CDR3 regions used RNA as the template. Carried out on the TCR CDR3, a first-round RT-PCR used the HTBI primer set. TCRdb re-called the multiplex PCR reads through MiXCR, storing one row per CDR3 protein. The sample lists under 400,000 distinct CDR3 sequences, 15% to 20% seen once, with about a sixth in the top ten. V gave up 5 bases and J gave up 4 bases, with 5 bases separating them. The CDR3 spans 11 residues. CDR1 is SQVTM, CDR2 ANQGSEA, per germline. The rearrangement uses TRBV29-1 and TRBJ2-2; D not certain. The clonotype was recovered from a middle-aged woman with Graves' ophthalmopathy. The sequenced material came from blood. CDR3 residues: CSVSSTGELFF. The CDR3 nucleotides read TGCAGCGTTTCGAGCACCGGGGAGCTGTTTTTT.